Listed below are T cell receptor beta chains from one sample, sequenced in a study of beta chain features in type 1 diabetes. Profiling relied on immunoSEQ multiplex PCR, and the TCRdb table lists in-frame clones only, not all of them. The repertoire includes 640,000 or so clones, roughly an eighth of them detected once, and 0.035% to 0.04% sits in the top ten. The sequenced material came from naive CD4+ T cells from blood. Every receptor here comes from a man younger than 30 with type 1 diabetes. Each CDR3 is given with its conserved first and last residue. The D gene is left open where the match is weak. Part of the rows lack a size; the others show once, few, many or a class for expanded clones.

CDR3 protein: CASSSLSGRALNEQFF; CDR3 DNA: TGTGCCAGCAGTTCCCTTAGCGGGAGGGCCCTCAATGAGCAGTTCTTC; clone size: .; D gene: TRBD2; V gene: TRBV6-5; J gene: TRBJ2-1
CDR3 protein: CASSSQGGGTDTQYF; CDR3 DNA: TGTGCCAGCAGCTCCCAGGGAGGTGGCACAGATACGCAGTATTTT; clone size: .; D gene: .; V gene: TRBV7-3; J gene: TRBJ2-3
CDR3 protein: CASRVGQPSSYNEQFF; CDR3 DNA: TGTGCCAGCAGGGTGGGACAGCCCAGCTCCTACAATGAGCAGTTCTTC; clone size: .; D gene: TRBD1; V gene: TRBV7-6; J gene: TRBJ2-1
CDR3 protein: CASSVVSGVNEKLFF; CDR3 DNA: TGTGCCAGCAGCGTGGTATCAGGGGTTAATGAAAAACTGTTTTTT; clone size: few; D gene: .; V gene: TRBV9; J gene: TRBJ1-4
CDR3 protein: CAWSVPPGTQGTQYF; CDR3 DNA: TGTGCCTGGAGTGTCCCCCCAGGGACCCAGGGGACCCAGTACTTC; clone size: .; D gene: .; V gene: TRBV30; J gene: TRBJ2-5
CDR3 protein: CASSPDGGRQPQHF; CDR3 DNA: TGTGCCAGCAGCCCAGACGGCGGACGACAGCCCCAGCATTTT; clone size: .; D gene: .; V gene: TRBV9; J gene: TRBJ1-5
CDR3 protein: CASSQAGTPDYGYTF; CDR3 DNA: TGCGCCAGCAGCCAAGCTGGGACACCTGACTATGGCTACACCTTC; clone size: .; D gene: .; V gene: TRBV4-3; J gene: TRBJ1-2
CDR3 protein: CASSVPGSSYEQYF; CDR3 DNA: TGTGCCAGCAGTGTTCCAGGGAGCTCCTACGAGCAGTACTTC; clone size: few; D gene: .; V gene: TRBV25-1; J gene: TRBJ2-7
CDR3 protein: CASSRAGGEPQHF; CDR3 DNA: TGTGCCAGCAGCCGTGCCGGCGGGGAGCCCCAGCATTTT; clone size: few; D gene: .; V gene: TRBV7-9; J gene: TRBJ1-5
CDR3 protein: CASGRALPRQQFF; CDR3 DNA: TGTGCCAGCGGCCGGGCCCTGCCCCGGCAGCAGTTCTTC; clone size: .; D gene: .; V gene: TRBV2; J gene: TRBJ2-1
CDR3 protein: CASSVSNEQFF; CDR3 DNA: TGTGCCAGCAGCGTTTCCAATGAGCAGTTCTTC; clone size: .; D gene: .; V gene: TRBV9; J gene: TRBJ2-1
CDR3 protein: CAISPSTGTNTEAFF; CDR3 DNA: TGTGCCATCAGCCCGTCGACAGGAACAAACACTGAAGCTTTCTTT; clone size: few; D gene: .; V gene: TRBV10-3; J gene: TRBJ1-1
CDR3 protein: CAWSSGQDNNEQFF; CDR3 DNA: TGTGCCTGGAGTTCCGGACAGGACAACAATGAGCAGTTCTTC; clone size: few; D gene: TRBD1; V gene: TRBV30; J gene: TRBJ2-1
CDR3 protein: CASTPWDSGYTF; CDR3 DNA: TGTGCCAGCACCCCTTGGGATTCTGGCTACACCTTC; clone size: .; D gene: .; V gene: TRBV6-6; J gene: TRBJ1-2
CDR3 protein: CASRGFSGRLIEQFF; CDR3 DNA: TGTGCCAGCAGGGGGTTTAGCGGGAGGCTAATAGAGCAGTTCTTC; clone size: few; D gene: TRBD2; V gene: TRBV6-1; J gene: TRBJ2-1
CDR3 protein: CAWGAFGGLQPQHF; CDR3 DNA: TGTGCCTGGGGAGCCTTTGGGGGGCTTCAGCCCCAGCATTTT; clone size: few; D gene: .; V gene: TRBV30; J gene: TRBJ1-5
CDR3 protein: CASSLAVRGTEAFF; CDR3 DNA: TGTGCCAGCAGCTTAGCGGTCCGAGGGACTGAAGCTTTCTTT; clone size: .; D gene: .; V gene: TRBV7-9; J gene: TRBJ1-1
CDR3 protein: CASSLSTGNYGYTF; CDR3 DNA: TGTGCCAGCAGCCTCTCGACAGGGAACTATGGCTACACCTTC; clone size: .; D gene: TRBD1; V gene: TRBV27; J gene: TRBJ1-2
CDR3 protein: CASSPTSGQETQYF; CDR3 DNA: TGTGCCAGCAGCCCGACTAGCGGCCAAGAGACCCAGTACTTC; clone size: .; D gene: TRBD2; V gene: TRBV11-2; J gene: TRBJ2-5
CDR3 protein: CASSVSLADTQYF; CDR3 DNA: TGTGCCAGCAGCGTCTCCCTAGCGGATACGCAGTATTTT; clone size: .; D gene: .; V gene: TRBV9; J gene: TRBJ2-3
CDR3 protein: CASSWDRVSDTQYF; CDR3 DNA: TGCGCCAGCAGCTGGGACAGGGTCTCAGATACGCAGTATTTT; clone size: few; D gene: TRBD1; V gene: TRBV5-1; J gene: TRBJ2-3
CDR3 protein: CASSQVGTAMGNTIYF; CDR3 DNA: TGCGCCAGCAGCCAAGTAGGGACCGCGATGGGAAACACCATATATTTT; clone size: .; D gene: .; V gene: TRBV4-3; J gene: TRBJ1-3
CDR3 protein: CASSYSTSELGETQYF; CDR3 DNA: TGTGCCAGCAGTTACTCGACATCCGAACTGGGAGAGACCCAGTACTTC; clone size: .; D gene: .; V gene: TRBV10-3; J gene: TRBJ2-5
CDR3 protein: CASKPQGTLSYEQYF; CDR3 DNA: TGTGCCAGCAAGCCACAGGGGACCCTTTCCTACGAGCAGTACTTC; clone size: .; D gene: TRBD1; V gene: TRBV6-5; J gene: TRBJ2-7
CDR3 protein: CAWSRGRGDEQFF; CDR3 DNA: TGTGCCTGGAGCCGGGGGAGAGGGGATGAGCAGTTCTTC; clone size: .; D gene: .; V gene: TRBV30; J gene: TRBJ2-1
CDR3 protein: CASTSTGIYNSPLHF; CDR3 DNA: TGTGCCAGCACCTCTACAGGGATCTATAATTCACCCCTCCACTTT; clone size: few; D gene: .; V gene: TRBV27; J gene: TRBJ1-6